Shown below are 16 T cell receptor beta chains from a single sample sequenced in a study of OX40 agonist ivuxolimab in advanced cancers. Clones were read by immunoSEQ multiplex PCR, and TCRdb kept only the in-frame ones, dropping some. Among tens of thousands of clones listed, 75% to 90% were seen once. The sample consisted of CD4+ or CD8+ T cells sorted from blood, taken in a trial of the OX40 agonist ivuxolimab. Receptor source: an adult with an advanced solid tumor such as melanoma, head and neck, liver or kidney cancer.

CDR3: CATSDRAGEKLFF. In DNA, the CDR3 is TGTGCCACCTCCGACAGGGCGGGGGAAAAACTGTTTTTT. The chain combines TRBV19 with TRBJ1-4; TRBD1 matches 7 bases. The germline V gene has CDR1 LNHDA and CDR2 SQIVND (reference sequence). J gave up 8 bases and V 10 bases, and 10 bases lay outside the gene matches. The CDR3 extends over 13 amino acids.

The gene calls are TRBV10-3 and TRBJ2-1; 14 nucleotides agree with TRBD2. Germline-derived CDR1 and CDR2 are ENHRY and SYGVKD. The CDR3 sequence is 16 residues long. Trimming cost V 6 bases and J 5 bases; bases outside gene matches: 6. This CDR3 reads CAISGTSGGPNNEQFF. In nucleotides, the CDR3 is TGTGCCATCAGCGGGACTAGCGGGGGCCCGAACAATGAGCAGTTCTTC.

The rearrangement joins TRBV18 to TRBJ2-6; no firm D call. The CDR3 extends over 16 amino acids. Germline V gene sequence: CDR1 KGHSH, CDR2 LQKENI. V was clipped by 2 bases and J by 0 bases, with 8 bases between them. The CDR3 DNA reads as TGTGCCAGCTCACCAGCTACTCCCTCTGGGGCCAACGTCCTGACTTTC. Its protein product is CASSPATPSGANVLTF.

The CDR3 reads CASSSRGLAVASSYEQYF. The CDR3 DNA reads TGTGCCAGCAGCTCTCGAGGACTAGCGGTTGCTAGCTCCTACGAGCAGTACTTC. The chain is built from TRBV7-8 and TRBJ2-7, with 10 bases fitting TRBD2. Germline V gene lookup returns CDR1 SGHVS and CDR2 FQNEAQ. The CDR3 runs 18 residues. The V and J ends lost 4 bases and 0 bases, in that order; junction bases with no gene match: 12.

The chain has TRBV11-3 and TRBJ2-5; D is uncertain. V was clipped by 0 bases and J by 5 bases, with 4 bases between them. Germline V lookup: CDR1 SGHNT, CDR2 YENEEA. This CDR3 contains 12 residues. CDR3 amino acids: CASSLDRETQYF. The DNA of the CDR3 is TGTGCCAGCAGCTTAGATCGGGAGACCCAGTACTTC.

The V gene is TRBV5-1, the J gene TRBJ2-5, with D possibly TRBD2 on 6 matching bases. Per germline, CDR1 SGHRS and CDR2 YFSETQ. CDR3 length: 16 residues. Trimming took off 4 bases at V and 2 bases at J, with 18 bases between the two ends. CDR3 amino acids: CASSPYLGGVQETQYF. CDR3 nucleotides: TGCGCCAGCAGCCCGTATTTGGGGGGAGTTCAAGAGACCCAGTACTTC.

V is TRBV10-3 and J is TRBJ1-2, with 11 bases fitting TRBD1. The germline V gene has CDR1 ENHRY and CDR2 SYGVKD. Unmatched junction bases numbered 7, after V lost 5 bases and J lost 5 bases. This CDR3 is 15 amino acids long. Here the CDR3 DNA reads TGTGCCATCAGTCCTGGGACAGGGGGTGGGTATGGCTACACCTTC. Encoded protein: CAISPGTGGGYGYTF.

The rearrangement links TRBV5-4 to TRBJ1-1; maybe TRBD1 (5 bases). Germline assignment: CDR1 SGHNT and CDR2 YYREEE (reference sequence). V lost 2 bases, J lost 3 bases, and 11 bases lay in between. CDR3 length: 14 residues. CDR3 amino acids: CASSFPGDHTEAFF. The DNA for the CDR3 is TGTGCCAGCAGCTTCCCGGGGGACCACACTGAAGCTTTCTTT.

The chain is built from TRBV5-1 and TRBJ1-1; D is unresolved. The germline V and J ends were trimmed by 2 bases and 0 bases, with 8 bases remaining between them. The CDR3 runs to 14 residues. Germline V gene lookup returns CDR1 SGHRS and CDR2 YFSETQ. The CDR3 sequence is CASSLSTVNTEAFF. The CDR3 bases are TGCGCCAGCAGCTTATCGACGGTGAACACTGAAGCTTTCTTT.

This sequence joins TRBV15 and TRBJ2-3; 8 bases fit TRBD1. Trimming removed 1 base from V and 0 bases from J; junction bases left unmatched: 0. The CDR3 runs to 15 residues. Germline CDR1 and CDR2: LNHNV and YYDKDF (reference sequence). The DNA of the CDR3 is TGTGCCACCAGCAGAGGACAGGGGAGCACAGATACGCAGTATTTT. This translates into CATSRGQGSTDTQYF.

V is TRBV6-5 and J is TRBJ2-7; 10 bases line up with TRBD2. The trim removed 7 bases at V and 2 bases at J, leaving 8 bases unmatched. Germline V CDR1 and CDR2: MNHEY, SVGAGI. The CDR3 contains 15 residues. The CDR3 DNA follows: TGTGCCAGCACTTCCTCCCTAGCGGGGGCCTACGAGCAGTACTTC. This translates into CASTSSLAGAYEQYF.

The CDR3 region is CSVEGGDYAYNEQFF. The CDR3 DNA is TGCAGCGTTGAAGGGGGGGACTATGCCTACAATGAGCAGTTCTTC. This chain joins TRBV29-1 and TRBJ2-1; 7 bases fit TRBD2. V lost 1 base, J lost 2 bases, and 5 bases stayed unmatched. The germline gives CDR1 SQVTM, CDR2 ANQGSEA. The CDR3 extends over 15 amino acids.

This clone was recorded once. The chain combines TRBV28 with TRBJ1-2; the D gene is possibly TRBD1 (5 bases). Germline V gene lookup returns CDR1 MDHEN and CDR2 SYDVKM. Trimming removed 9 bases from V and 4 bases from J, with 9 bases in between. CDR3 length: 11 amino acids. CDR3 sequence: CASGGGYGYTF. CDR3 sequence (DNA): TGTGCCAGTGGGGGGGGCTATGGCTACACCTTC.

The chain joins TRBV19 to TRBJ2-5, with 11 bases matching TRBD2. The CDR3 is 16 residues long. The germline gives CDR1 LNHDA, CDR2 SQIVND (reference sequence). Germline trimming cut 4 bases from V and 3 bases from J; bases unmatched to any gene: 7. For the CDR3, the DNA is TGTGCCAGTAGTACTGGACCGGGACTAGCGGAAGAGACCCAGTACTTC. It translates to CASSTGPGLAEETQYF.

This chain connects TRBV7-2 to TRBJ1-3, with 7 bases that match TRBD1. The length of the CDR3 is 15 residues. CDR1 is SGHTA and CDR2 is FQGNSA in the germline V gene. V lost 1 base to trimming and J lost 4 bases; unmatched junction nucleotides: 4. CDR3 amino acids: CASSLDTGVGNTIYF. Written as DNA, the CDR3 is TGTGCCAGCAGCTTAGATACAGGGGTAGGAAACACCATATATTTT. Combining the CDR3 with reference TRBV7-2 and TRBJ1-3 gives the whole variable domain GAGVSQSPSNKVTEKGKDVELRCDPISGHTALYWYRQSLGQGLEFLIYFQGNSAPDKSGLPSDRFSAERTGGSVSTLTIQRTQQEDSAVYLCASSLDTGVGNTIYFGEGSWLTVV.

The J gene is TRBJ2-7, the V gene TRBV29-1; D is perhaps TRBD1 or TRBD2 (5 bases each). Deletions cut 3 bases from V and 4 bases from J, with 16 bases between. Germline CDR1 and CDR2: SQVTM and ANQGSEA. The CDR3 loop spans 14 amino acids. CDR3 nucleotide sequence: TGCAGCGTTGAGGGGCGGGCAGGCGGGTACGAGCAGTACTTC. It yields the protein CSVEGRAGGYEQYF.